Sequencing of this T cell receptor beta chain was carried out in a study of T cell repertoires in cytomegalovirus infection. Study as a whole: Both recently identified HLA-C-restricted and well-studied HLA-B-restricted CMV epitopes were used in the study. From public TCR beta signatures came an indication of both CMV infection and matching HLA type. Overall study findings and caveats: Summed frequency of public TCR beta families distinguished CMV carriers with the relevant HLA.

With regard to this clonotype: Its antigen is unknown.

The CDR3 totals 12 residues. The germline gives CDR1 MNHEY, CDR2 SMNVEV (reference sequence). V lost 5 bases and J 8 bases, leaving 9 bases between the germline ends. One entry per CDR3 protein results from TCRdb running MiXCR on the reads. The sample contains about a million distinct CDR3 sequences, about a third of which appear only once. The sequence came from a human donor in good health (CMV status not recorded). Some clones in this sample may be carry-over from other donors' samples. The chain uses TRBV27 and TRBJ2-2; D is possibly TRBD1 (5 bases). The material sequenced was cultured CD8+ T cells from PBMCs, taken from culture after CMV antigen stimulation. CDR3 loop: CASSAYRGELFF. CDR3 sequence (DNA): TGTGCCAGCAGTGCGTACAGGGGGGAGCTGTTTTTT.